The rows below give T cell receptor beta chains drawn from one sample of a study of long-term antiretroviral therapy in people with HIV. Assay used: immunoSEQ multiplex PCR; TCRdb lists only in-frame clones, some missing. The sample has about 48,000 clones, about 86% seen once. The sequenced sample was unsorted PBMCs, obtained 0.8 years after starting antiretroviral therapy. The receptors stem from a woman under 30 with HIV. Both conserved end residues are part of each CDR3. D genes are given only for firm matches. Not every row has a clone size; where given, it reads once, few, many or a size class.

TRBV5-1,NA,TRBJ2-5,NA,CASRREVGGETQYF,TGCGCCAGTAGGAGGGAGGTTGGAGGGGAGACCCAGTACTTC
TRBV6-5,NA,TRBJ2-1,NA,CASEDKGGHEQFF,TGTGCCAGCGAGGACAAAGGTGGGCATGAGCAGTTCTTC
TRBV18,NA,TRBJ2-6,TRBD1,CASSHGTGVPVLTF,TGTGCCAGCTCACACGGGACAGGGGTCCCAGTCCTGACTTTC
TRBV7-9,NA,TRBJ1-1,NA,CASSSTFPAFF,TGTGCCAGCAGCTCGACTTTCCCGGCTTTCTTT
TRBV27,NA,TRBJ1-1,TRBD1,CASRTGVGTEAFF,TGTGCCAGCAGGACAGGGGTTGGCACTGAAGCTTTCTTT
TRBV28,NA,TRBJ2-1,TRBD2,CASSPPSSGRGNEQFF,TGTGCCAGCAGCCCTCCCTCTAGCGGGAGGGGAAATGAGCAGTTCTTC
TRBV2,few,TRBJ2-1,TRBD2,CASRHVLAGGRDEQFF,TGTGCCAGCAGACACGTACTAGCGGGAGGGCGGGATGAGCAGTTCTTC
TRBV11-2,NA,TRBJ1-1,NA,CASSVRDIEAFF,TGTGCCAGCAGCGTCCGGGACATAGAAGCTTTCTTT
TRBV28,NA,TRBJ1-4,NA,CASSSIPGREKLFF,TGTGCCAGCAGTTCTATACCAGGGCGCGAAAAACTGTTTTTT
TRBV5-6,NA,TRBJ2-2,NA,CASSLVYDTGELFF,TGTGCCAGCAGCTTGGTGTACGATACCGGGGAGCTGTTTTTT
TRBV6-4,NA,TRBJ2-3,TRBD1,CASSEGQGADTQYF,TGTGCCAGCAGTGAGGGACAGGGGGCAGATACGCAGTATTTT
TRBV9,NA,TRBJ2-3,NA,CASSVGTDTQYF,TGTGCCAGCAGCGTAGGAACAGATACGCAGTATTTT
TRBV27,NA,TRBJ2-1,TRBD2,CASTGLAGGNEQFF,TGTGCCAGCACCGGACTAGCGGGTGGCAATGAGCAGTTCTTC
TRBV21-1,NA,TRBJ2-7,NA,CASSYGPNYEQYF,TGTGCCAGCAGTTACGGACCAAACTACGAGCAGTACTTC
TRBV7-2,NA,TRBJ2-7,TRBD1,CASSSMGQASYEQYF,TGTGCCAGCAGCTCAATGGGACAGGCCTCCTACGAGCAGTACTTC
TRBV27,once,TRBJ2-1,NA,CASSFGQFSNEQFF,TGTGCCAGCAGTTTCGGACAGTTTTCCAATGAGCAGTTCTTC
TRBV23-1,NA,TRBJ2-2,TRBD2,CASTAGFGCLYISSGELFF,TGCGCCAGCACAGCGGGATTTGGCTGTCTGTATATTTCGTCCGGGGAGCTGTTTTTT
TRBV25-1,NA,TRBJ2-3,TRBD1,CASSEYGGQGAFDTQYF,TGTGCCAGCAGTGAATATGGAGGACAGGGGGCATTCGATACGCAGTATTTT
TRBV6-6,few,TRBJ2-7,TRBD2,CASSGRYEQYF,TGTGCCAGCAGCGGGAGGTACGAGCAGTACTTC
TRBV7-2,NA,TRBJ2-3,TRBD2,CASSLRGTSSTDTQYF,TGTGCCAGCAGCCTAAGAGGGACTAGTAGCACAGATACGCAGTATTTT